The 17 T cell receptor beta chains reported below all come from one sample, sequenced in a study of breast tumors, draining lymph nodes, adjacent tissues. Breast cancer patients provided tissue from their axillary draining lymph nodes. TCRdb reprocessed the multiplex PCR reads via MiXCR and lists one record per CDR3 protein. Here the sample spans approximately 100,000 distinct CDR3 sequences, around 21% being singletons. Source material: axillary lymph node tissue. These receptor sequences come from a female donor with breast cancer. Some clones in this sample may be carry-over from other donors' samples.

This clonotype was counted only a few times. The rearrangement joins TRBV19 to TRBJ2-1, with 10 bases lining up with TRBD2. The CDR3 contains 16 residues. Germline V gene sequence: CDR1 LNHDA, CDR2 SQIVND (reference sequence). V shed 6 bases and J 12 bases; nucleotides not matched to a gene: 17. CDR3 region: CASRDLAGELWGVQFF. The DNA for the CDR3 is TGTGCCAGTAGGGACCTAGCGGGAGAGCTATGGGGGGTGCAGTTCTTC.

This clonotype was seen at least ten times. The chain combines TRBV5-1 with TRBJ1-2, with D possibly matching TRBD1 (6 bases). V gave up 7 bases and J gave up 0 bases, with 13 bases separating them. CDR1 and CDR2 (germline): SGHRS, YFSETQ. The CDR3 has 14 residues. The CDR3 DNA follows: TGCGCCAGCTTTGGACAGACTACTAACTATGGCTACACCTTC. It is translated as CASFGQTTNYGYTF.

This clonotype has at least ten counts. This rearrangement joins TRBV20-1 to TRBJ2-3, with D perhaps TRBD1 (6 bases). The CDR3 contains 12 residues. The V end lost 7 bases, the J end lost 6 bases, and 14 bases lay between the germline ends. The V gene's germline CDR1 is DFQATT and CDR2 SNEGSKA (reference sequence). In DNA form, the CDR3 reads TGCAGTGTGGGTGGGGGCATGGATACGCAGTATTTT. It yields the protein CSVGGGMDTQYF.

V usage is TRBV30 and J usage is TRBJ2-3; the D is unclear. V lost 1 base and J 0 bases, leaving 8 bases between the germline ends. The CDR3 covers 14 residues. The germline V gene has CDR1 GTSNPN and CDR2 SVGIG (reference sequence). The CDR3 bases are TGTGCCTGGAGTGGGTCGGCTAGCACAGATACGCAGTATTTT. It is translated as CAWSGSASTDTQYF. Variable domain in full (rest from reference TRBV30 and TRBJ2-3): SQTIHQWPATLVQPVGSPLSLECTVEGTSNPNLYWYRQAAGRGLQLLFYSVGIGQISSEVPQNLSASRPQDRQFILSSKKLLLSDSGFYLCAWSGSASTDTQYFGPGTRLTVL.

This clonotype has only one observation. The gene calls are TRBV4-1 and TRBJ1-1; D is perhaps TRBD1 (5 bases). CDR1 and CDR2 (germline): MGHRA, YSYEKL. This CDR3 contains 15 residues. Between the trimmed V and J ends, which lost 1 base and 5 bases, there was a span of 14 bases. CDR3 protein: CASSQGRGGSTEAFF. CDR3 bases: TGCGCCAGCAGCCAAGGGAGGGGCGGAAGTACTGAAGCTTTCTTT.

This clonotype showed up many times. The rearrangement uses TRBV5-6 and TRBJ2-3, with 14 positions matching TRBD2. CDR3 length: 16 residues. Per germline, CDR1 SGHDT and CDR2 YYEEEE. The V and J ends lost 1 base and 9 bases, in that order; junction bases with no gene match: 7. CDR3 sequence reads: CASSLRPTSGGATQYF. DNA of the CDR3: TGTGCCAGCAGCTTGCGGCCGACTAGCGGGGGGGCCACGCAGTATTTT.

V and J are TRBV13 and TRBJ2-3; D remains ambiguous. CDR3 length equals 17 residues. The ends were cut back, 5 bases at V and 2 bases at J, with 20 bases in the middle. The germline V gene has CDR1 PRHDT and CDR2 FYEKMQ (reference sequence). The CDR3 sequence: CASSTLDPTSPTDTQYF. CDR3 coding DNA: TGTGCCAGCAGCACACTGGATCCAACATCACCCACAGATACGCAGTATTTT.

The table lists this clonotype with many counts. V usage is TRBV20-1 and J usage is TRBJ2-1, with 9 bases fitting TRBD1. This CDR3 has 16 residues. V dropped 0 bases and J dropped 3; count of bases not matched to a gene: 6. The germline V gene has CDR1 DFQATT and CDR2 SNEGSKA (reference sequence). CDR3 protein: CSARDQGTGHYNEQFF. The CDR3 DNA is TGCAGTGCTAGAGACCAAGGGACAGGGCACTACAATGAGCAGTTCTTC.

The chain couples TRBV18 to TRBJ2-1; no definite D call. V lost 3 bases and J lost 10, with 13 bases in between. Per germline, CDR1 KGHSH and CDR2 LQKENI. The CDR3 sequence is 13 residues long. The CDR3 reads CASSPDLRAEQFF. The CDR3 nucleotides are TGTGCCAGCTCACCCGACCTACGGGCCGAGCAGTTCTTC.

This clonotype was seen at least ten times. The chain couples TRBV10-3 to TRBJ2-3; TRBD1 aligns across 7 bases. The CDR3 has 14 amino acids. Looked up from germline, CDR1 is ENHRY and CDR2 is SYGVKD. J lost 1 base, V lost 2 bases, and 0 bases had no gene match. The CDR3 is CAISETGGTDTQYF. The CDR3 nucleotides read TGTGCCATCAGTGAGACAGGGGGCACAGATACGCAGTATTTT.

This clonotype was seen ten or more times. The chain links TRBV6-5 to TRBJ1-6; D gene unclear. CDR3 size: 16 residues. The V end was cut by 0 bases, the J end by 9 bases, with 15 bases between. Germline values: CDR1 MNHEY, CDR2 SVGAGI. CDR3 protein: CASSYSDRPRGSPLHF. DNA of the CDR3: TGTGCCAGCAGTTACTCCGACCGCCCCCGGGGTTCACCCCTCCACTTT.

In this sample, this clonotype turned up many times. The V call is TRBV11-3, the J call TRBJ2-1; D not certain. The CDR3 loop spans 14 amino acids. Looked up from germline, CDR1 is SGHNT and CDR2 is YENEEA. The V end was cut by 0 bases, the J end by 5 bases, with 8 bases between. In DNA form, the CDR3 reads TGTGCCAGCAGCTTAGATTGGGTAGACAATGAGCAGTTCTTC. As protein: CASSLDWVDNEQFF.

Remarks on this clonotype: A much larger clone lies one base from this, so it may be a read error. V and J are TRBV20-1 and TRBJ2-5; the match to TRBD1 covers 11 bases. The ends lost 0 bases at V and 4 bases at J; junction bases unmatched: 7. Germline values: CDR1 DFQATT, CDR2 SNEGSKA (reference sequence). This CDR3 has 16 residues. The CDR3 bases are TGCAGTGCTAGAGAGCTAGGGACAGGGGGAGGAGAGACCCAGTACTTC. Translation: CSARELGTGGGETQYF.

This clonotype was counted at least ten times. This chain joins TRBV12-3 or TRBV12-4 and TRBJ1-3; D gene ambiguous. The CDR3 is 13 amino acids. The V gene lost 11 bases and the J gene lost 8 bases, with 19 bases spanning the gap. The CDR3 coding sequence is TGTGCCGGCACTTTGGGGAGGGCGGACACCATATATTTT. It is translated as CAGTLGRADTIYF.

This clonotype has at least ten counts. The CDR3, as DNA: TGTGCCAGCAGCTTAAGCGGGAGGAGCACAGATACGCAGTATTTT. Translated, it gives CASSLSGRSTDTQYF. This rearrangement joins TRBV7-9 to TRBJ2-3, with 9 bases lining up with TRBD2. Germline values: CDR1 SEHNR, CDR2 FQNEAQ (reference sequence). CDR3 length: 15 residues. The junction had 0 bases not matched to a gene; V was cut back by 2 bases and J by 0 bases.

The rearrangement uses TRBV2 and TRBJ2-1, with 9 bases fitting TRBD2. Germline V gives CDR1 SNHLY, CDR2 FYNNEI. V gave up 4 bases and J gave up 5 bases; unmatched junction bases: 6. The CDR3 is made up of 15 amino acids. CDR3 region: CASSVERGVNNEQFF. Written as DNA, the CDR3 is TGTGCCAGCAGTGTAGAGCGGGGGGTAAACAATGAGCAGTTCTTC. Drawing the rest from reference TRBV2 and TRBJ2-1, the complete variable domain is EPEVTQTPSHQVTQMGQEVILRCVPISNHLYFYWYRQILGQKVEFLVSFYNNEISEKSEIFDDQFSVERPDGSNFTLKIRSTKLEDSAMYFCASSVERGVNNEQFFGPGTRLTVL.

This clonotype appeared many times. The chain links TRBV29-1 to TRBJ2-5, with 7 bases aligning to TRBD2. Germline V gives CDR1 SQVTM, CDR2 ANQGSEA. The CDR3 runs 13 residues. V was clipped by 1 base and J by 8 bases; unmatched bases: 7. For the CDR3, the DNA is TGCAGCGTTGAAGGCAAGCGGGGCACTACCCAGTACTTC. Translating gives CSVEGKRGTTQYF.